This T cell receptor beta chain was recorded in a study of PD-1 blockade in classical Hodgkin lymphoma. Study outcomes and limitations: By C4D1, diversity of CD4+ TCRs had risen significantly, whereas that of CD8+ TCRs had not.

Every one of the patients relapsed after autologous stem cell transplantation (brentuximab vedotin exposure was variable). The table came from immunoSEQ multiplex PCR; TCRdb's copy has only in-frame clones and leaves some out. This sample has more than 2,000 clones; more than 80% occur once, and the top ten carry less than 30%. V was clipped by 2 bases and J by 3 bases, with 15 bases between them. The germline gives CDR1 SGHNT, CDR2 YYREEE (reference sequence). This CDR3 spans 16 amino acids. About this clone: Its specificity is unknown.

The clonotype comes from a human donor with classical Hodgkin lymphoma. The material was peripheral blood mononuclear cells (PBMCs), obtained at baseline. The genes are TRBV5-4 and TRBJ2-1; D call uncertain. CDR3 nucleotide sequence: TGTGCCAGCAGCTTCGGTGTCGACATCCACTACAATGAGCAGTTCTTC. This translates into CASSFGVDIHYNEQFF.